The clone carrying this TCR beta chain was detected once. CDR3 length equals 17 residues. After removal of 3 bases from V and 2 bases from J, the junction contained 8 bases not matched to a gene. Germline V gives CDR1 LNHDA, CDR2 SQIVND (reference sequence). The table came from immunoSEQ multiplex PCR; TCRdb's copy has only in-frame clones and leaves some out. The sample yields approximately 190,000 clones, roughly four fifths seen once. The data are from a study of blood T cell repertoires in COVID-19. Study summary: Some COVID-19 samples were acute and others convalescent; all came from the United States, Italy and Spain.

This receptor was identified in a woman in her 40s with acute or convalescent COVID-19. This chain joins TRBV19 and TRBJ2-2; 8 bases are a match to TRBD2. The sequencing input was peripheral blood. CDR3 nucleotide sequence: TGTGCCAGTAGTATTTTACCGGGACTAGTCAACACCGGGGAGCTGTTTTTT. This encodes CASSILPGLVNTGELFF.